In its sample, the clone carrying this TCR beta chain was seen many times. The sample originates from a study of T cells after yellow fever vaccination. TCRdb processed the 5' RACE reads anew with MiXCR; each CDR3 protein has one entry. The sample includes 150,000 to 200,000 distinct CDR3 sequences, approximately 6.2% of them seen just once. The CDR3 totals 15 residues. The trim removed 3 bases at V and 8 bases at J, leaving 9 bases unmatched. Germline loops: CDR1 SEHNR, CDR2 FQNEAQ (reference sequence). This specimen consisted of CD4+ T cells sorted from PBMCs, obtained on the day of the first yellow fever vaccination. The sequence was collected from a man aged 18 to 30 who received the YFV17D yellow fever vaccine. The chain joins TRBV7-9 to TRBJ2-1; TRBD2 matches at 8 bases. The CDR3 loop reads CASSLGGLVRDEQFF. The DNA of the CDR3 is TGTGCCAGCAGCTTGGGGGGACTAGTAAGAGATGAGCAGTTCTTC.